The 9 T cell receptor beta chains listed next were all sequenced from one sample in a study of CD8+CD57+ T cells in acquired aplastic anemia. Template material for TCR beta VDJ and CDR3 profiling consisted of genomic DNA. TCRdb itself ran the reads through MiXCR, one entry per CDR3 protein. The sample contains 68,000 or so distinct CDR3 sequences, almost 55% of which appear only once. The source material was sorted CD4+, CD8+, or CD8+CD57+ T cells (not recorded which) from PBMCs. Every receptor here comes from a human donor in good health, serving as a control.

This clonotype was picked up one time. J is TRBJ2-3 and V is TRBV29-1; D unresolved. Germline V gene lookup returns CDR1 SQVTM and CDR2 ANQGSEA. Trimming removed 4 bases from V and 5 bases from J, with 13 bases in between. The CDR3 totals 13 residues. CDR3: CSVVKGTIDTQYF. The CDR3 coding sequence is TGCAGCGTTGTGAAAGGTACGATAGATACGCAGTATTTT.

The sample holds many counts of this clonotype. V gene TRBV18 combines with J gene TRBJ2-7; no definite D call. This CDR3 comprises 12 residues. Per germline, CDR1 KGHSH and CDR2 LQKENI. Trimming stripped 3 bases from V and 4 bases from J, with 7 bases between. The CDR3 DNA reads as TGTGCCAGCTCACCGGGTAGTTACGAGCAGTACTTC. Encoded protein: CASSPGSYEQYF.

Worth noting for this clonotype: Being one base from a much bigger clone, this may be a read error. This CDR3 reads CASMGAQETQHF. The CDR3 region has the DNA TGTGCCAGCATGGGTGCCCAAGAGACCCAGCACTTC. The chain joins TRBV7-9 to TRBJ2-5; D ambiguous. Germline assignment: CDR1 SEHNR and CDR2 FQNEAQ (reference sequence). The CDR3 consists of 12 residues. Combining the CDR3 with reference TRBV7-9 and TRBJ2-5 gives the whole variable domain DTGVSQNPRHKITKRGQNVTFRCDPISEHNRLYWYRQTLGQGPEFLTYFQNEAQLEKSRLLSDRFSAERPKGSFSTLEIQRTEQGDSAMYLCASMGAQETQHFGPGTRLLVL.

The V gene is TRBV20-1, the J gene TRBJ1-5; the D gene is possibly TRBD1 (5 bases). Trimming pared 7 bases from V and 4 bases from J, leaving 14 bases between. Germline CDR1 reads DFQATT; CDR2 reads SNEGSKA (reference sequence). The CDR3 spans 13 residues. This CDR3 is CSGGGGWNQPQHF. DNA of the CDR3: TGCAGTGGCGGGGGGGGTTGGAATCAGCCCCAGCATTTT.

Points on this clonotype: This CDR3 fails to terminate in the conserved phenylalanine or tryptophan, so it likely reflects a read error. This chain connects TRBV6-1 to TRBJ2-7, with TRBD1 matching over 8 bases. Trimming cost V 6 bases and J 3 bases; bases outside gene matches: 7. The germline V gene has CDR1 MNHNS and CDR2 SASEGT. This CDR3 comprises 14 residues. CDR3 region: CASSLGQGNYEQYL. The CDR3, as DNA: TGTGCCAGCAGCCTCGGACAGGGAAACTACGAGCAGTACCTC.

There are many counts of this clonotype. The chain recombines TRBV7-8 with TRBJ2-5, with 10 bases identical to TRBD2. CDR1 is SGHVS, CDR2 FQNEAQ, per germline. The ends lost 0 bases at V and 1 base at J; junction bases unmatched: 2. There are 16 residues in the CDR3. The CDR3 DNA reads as TGTGCCAGCAGCTTAGCTACTAGCGGGGCCCAAGAGACCCAGTACTTC. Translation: CASSLATSGAQETQYF.

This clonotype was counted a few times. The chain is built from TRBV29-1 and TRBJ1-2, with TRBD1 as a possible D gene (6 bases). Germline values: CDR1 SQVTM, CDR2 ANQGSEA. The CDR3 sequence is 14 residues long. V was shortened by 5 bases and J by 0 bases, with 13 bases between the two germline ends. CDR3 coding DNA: TGCAGCGTTAGTACAGGGTATCCTAACTATGGCTACACCTTC. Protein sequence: CSVSTGYPNYGYTF.

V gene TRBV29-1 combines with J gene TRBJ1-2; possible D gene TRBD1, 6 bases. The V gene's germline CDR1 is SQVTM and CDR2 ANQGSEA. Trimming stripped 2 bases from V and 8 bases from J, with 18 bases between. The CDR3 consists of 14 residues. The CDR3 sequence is CSVESGRGSFGYTF. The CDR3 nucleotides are TGCAGCGTTGAATCGGGCAGGGGATCCTTCGGCTACACCTTC.

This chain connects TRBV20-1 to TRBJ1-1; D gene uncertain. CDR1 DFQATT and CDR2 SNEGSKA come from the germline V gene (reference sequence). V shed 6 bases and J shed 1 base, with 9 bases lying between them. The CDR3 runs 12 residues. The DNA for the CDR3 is TGCAGTGCCGCGTCACGGAACACTGAAGCTTTCTTT. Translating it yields CSAASRNTEAFF.